Below, one T cell receptor beta chain is given with its context. What it binds is not known. This record comes from a study of T cells after yellow fever vaccination. The CDR3 spans 14 residues. Trimming left V 6 bases short and J 5 bases short, with 19 bases between. Germline CDR1 DFQATT, CDR2 SNEGSKA (reference sequence). Template switching with 5'RACE generated the TCR cDNA and added a universal primer site and UMIs. TCRdb recomputed calls from the 5' RACE reads with MiXCR, one row per CDR3 protein. There are 200,000 to 250,000 distinct CDR3 sequences in the sample; less than 9% occur only once, and approximately 0.85% lies in the top ten. Study outcomes and limitations: Contamination by abundant bulk-population clonotypes could be present in FACS-sorted repertoires.

The sequence derives from a man aged 25-45 years who received the YFV17D yellow fever vaccine. The material sequenced was CD4+ T cells sorted from PBMCs, taken 15 days after the yellow fever booster vaccination. V usage is TRBV20-1 and J usage is TRBJ2-5, with D maybe TRBD2 (5 bases). CDR3 amino acids: CSAASGPVVETQYF. CDR3 sequence (DNA): TGCAGTGCCGCCAGCGGACCAGTCGTGGAGACCCAGTACTTC.